This TCR beta chain originates from a study of cytomegalovirus exposure and HLA in healthy donors. The study, taken as a whole, reports: Later, TCR association rates were found to vary by HLA locus, highest for DRB1 and lowest for HLA-C.

In regard to this clone: Its antigen is undetermined.

Primers included in the PCR were 60 Vbeta and 13 Jbeta primers. Sequenced by immunoSEQ multiplex PCR; TCRdb stores in-frame clones only, minus some. Of fewer than 200,000 clones in the sample, approximately 78% were seen once. The CDR3 contains 15 residues. The germline CDR1 and CDR2 sequences are MDHEN and SYDVKM. Trimming took off 3 bases at V and 0 bases at J, with 10 bases between the two ends. V gene TRBV28 combines with J gene TRBJ2-3, with D perhaps matching TRBD2 (6 bases). This receptor was obtained from a young woman in good health and CMV-seronegative. The source material was PBMCs. DNA of the CDR3: TGTGCCAGCAGTTTCGGAGGGTCTAGCACAGATACGCAGTATTTT. The encoded protein is CASSFGGSSTDTQYF. The variable domain in full, with the rest retrieved from reference TRBV28 and TRBJ2-3, is DVKVTQSSRYLVKRTGEKVFLECVQDMDHENMFWYRQDPGLGLRLIYFSYDVKMKEKGDIPEGYSVSREKKERFSLILESASTNQTSMYLCASSFGGSSTDTQYFGPGTRLTVL.